This T cell receptor (beta chain) was obtained from a study of blood T cells in healthy people across ages. Notes on the study in general: Aged donors had fewer naive CD4+ cells and lower diversity than long-lived donors. Expanded clonotype changes were possibly confounded by unknown donor CMV status.

All donors came from Russia, were Caucasian and healthy, and spanned ages 6 to 90. Through a sample-barcoded 5' primer and a J-beta primer mix, a second PCR was run for about 6 to 11 cycles. TCRdb re-called the 5' RACE reads through MiXCR, storing one row per CDR3 protein. The repertoire consists of some 700,000 distinct CDR3 sequences, with more than 40% occurring once and the leading ten covering 20% to 25%. Note on this clonotype: What it binds is unknown.

CDR3 length: 11 residues. Trimming removed 3 bases from V and 7 bases from J, with 6 bases in between. The V gene's germline CDR1 is MGHDK and CDR2 SYGVNS. The source is a woman aged 55-75 years in good health. Specimen: blood. V and J are TRBV25-1 and TRBJ1-2; D unclear. This CDR3 is CASSEGCGYTF. Here the CDR3 DNA reads TGTGCCAGCAGTGAGGGATGTGGCTACACCTTC.